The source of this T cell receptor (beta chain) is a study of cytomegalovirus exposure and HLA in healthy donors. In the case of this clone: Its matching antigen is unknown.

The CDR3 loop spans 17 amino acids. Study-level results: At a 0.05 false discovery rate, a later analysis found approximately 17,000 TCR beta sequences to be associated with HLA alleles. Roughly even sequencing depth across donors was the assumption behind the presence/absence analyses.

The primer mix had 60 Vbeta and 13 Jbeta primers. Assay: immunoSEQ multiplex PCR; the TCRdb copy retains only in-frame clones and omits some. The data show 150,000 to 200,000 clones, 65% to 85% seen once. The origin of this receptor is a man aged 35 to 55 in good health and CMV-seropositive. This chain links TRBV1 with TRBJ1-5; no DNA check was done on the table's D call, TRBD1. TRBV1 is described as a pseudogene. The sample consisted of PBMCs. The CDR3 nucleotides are TGCACCAGCAGCCAATTAACCGGGACAGGGGATAATCAGCCCCAGCATTTT. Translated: CTSSQLTGTGDNQPQHF.